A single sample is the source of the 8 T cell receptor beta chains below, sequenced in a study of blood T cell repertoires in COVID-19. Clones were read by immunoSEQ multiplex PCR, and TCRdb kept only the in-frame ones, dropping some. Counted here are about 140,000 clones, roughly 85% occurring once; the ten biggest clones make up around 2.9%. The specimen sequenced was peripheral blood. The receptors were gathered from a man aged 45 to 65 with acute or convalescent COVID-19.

As DNA, the CDR3 is TGTGCCAGCAGCCATGGGACAGGGAGAGGGAACACTGAAGCTTTCTTT. This codes for CASSHGTGRGNTEAFF. The genes are TRBV3-1 (or the pseudogene TRBV3-2) and TRBJ1-1, with 9 bases identical to TRBD1. The CDR3 is 16 amino acids. Germline CDR1 and CDR2: LGHDT and YNNKEL (reference sequence). V was pared by 3 bases and J by 1 base, with 6 bases of the junction left unmatched.

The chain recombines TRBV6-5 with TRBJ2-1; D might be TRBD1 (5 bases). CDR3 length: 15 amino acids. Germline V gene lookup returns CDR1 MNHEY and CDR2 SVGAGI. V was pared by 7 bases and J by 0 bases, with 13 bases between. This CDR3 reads CASTPGPSSYNEQFF. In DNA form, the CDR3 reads TGTGCCAGCACCCCAGGGCCTAGCTCCTACAATGAGCAGTTCTTC.

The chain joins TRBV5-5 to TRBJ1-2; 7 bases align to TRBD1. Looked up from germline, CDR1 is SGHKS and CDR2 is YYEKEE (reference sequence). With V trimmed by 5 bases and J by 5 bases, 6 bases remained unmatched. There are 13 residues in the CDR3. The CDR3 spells CASRAGTVYGYTF. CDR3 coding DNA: TGTGCCAGCAGGGCCGGGACAGTTTATGGCTACACCTTC.

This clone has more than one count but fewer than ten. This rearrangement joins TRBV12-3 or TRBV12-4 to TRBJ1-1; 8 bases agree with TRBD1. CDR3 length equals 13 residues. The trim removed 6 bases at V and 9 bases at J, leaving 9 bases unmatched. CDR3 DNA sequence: TGTGCCAGCAGATATTCGGACAGGGAAAAAGCTTTCTTT. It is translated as CASRYSDREKAFF.

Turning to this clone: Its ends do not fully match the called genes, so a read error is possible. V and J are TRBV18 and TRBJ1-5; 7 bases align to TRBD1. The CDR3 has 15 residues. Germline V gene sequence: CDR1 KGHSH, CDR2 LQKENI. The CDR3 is CASPPNRGSEEPQHF. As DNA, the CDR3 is TGTGCCAGCCCACCGAACAGGGGCTCGGAGGAGCCCCAGCATTTT.

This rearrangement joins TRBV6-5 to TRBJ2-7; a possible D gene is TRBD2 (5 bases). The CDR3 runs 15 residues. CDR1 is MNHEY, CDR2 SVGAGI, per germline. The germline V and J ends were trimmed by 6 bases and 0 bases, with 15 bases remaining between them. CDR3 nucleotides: TGTGCCAGCAGAGAGAGCGGCGTGCTCTCCTACGAGCAGTACTTC. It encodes CASRESGVLSYEQYF.

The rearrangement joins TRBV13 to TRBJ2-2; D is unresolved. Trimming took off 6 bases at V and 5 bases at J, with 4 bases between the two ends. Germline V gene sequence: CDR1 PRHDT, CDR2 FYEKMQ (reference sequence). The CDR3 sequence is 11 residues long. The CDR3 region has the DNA TGTGCCAGCAGTGTAACCGGGGAGCTGTTTTTT. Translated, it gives CASSVTGELFF.

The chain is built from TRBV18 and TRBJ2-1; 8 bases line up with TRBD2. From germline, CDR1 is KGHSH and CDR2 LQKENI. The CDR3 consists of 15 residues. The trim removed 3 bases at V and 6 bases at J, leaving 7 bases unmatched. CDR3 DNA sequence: TGTGCCAGCTCACCCAATCAACTAGCGGCCAATGAGCAGTTCTTC. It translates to CASSPNQLAANEQFF.